The 19 T cell receptor beta chains listed next were all sequenced from one sample in a study of T cells in Graves' hyperthyroidism and ophthalmopathy. Amplification of TCR beta CDR3 regions was performed using RNA transcripts as template. Using the HTBI primer set, a first-round RT-PCR was run on the TCR CDR3. TCRdb re-analysed the multiplex PCR reads in MiXCR, keeping a single row per CDR3 protein. The sample has around 700,000 distinct CDR3 sequences, under 45% seen once. Sequencing was carried out using blood. The origin of the receptors is a woman aged 40 to 49 with Graves' hyperthyroidism.

There are a few counts of this clonotype. This chain connects TRBV19 to TRBJ2-5; 12 bases line up with TRBD2. This CDR3 comprises 16 residues. V trimming: 0 bases; J trimming: 4 bases; junction bases outside the gene matches: 3. The V gene's germline CDR1 is LNHDA and CDR2 SQIVND (reference sequence). CDR3 sequence (DNA): TGTGCCAGTAGTATAGATCAGACTAGCGGGGGAGAGACCCAGTACTTC. It specifies CASSIDQTSGGETQYF.

This clonotype was picked up a small number of times. V usage is TRBV20-1 and J usage is TRBJ2-7; a weak D match, TRBD1 (6 bases). V was trimmed by 0 bases and J by 2 bases, leaving 11 bases between them. This CDR3 has 14 amino acids. Germline CDR1 and CDR2: DFQATT and SNEGSKA (reference sequence). CDR3 protein: CSARDMGATYEQYF. CDR3 DNA sequence: TGCAGTGCTAGAGATATGGGGGCGACCTACGAGCAGTACTTC.

This clonotype was detected only a few times. The gene calls are TRBV9 and TRBJ1-3; tentatively, D is TRBD1 (5 bases). V lost 0 bases to trimming and J lost 2 bases, with 9 bases between them. CDR3 length: 15 amino acids. Per germline, CDR1 SGDLS and CDR2 YYNGEE. The CDR3 region has the DNA TGTGCCAGCAGCGTAGATCTAGGGGCTGGAAACACCATATATTTT. Translated, it gives CASSVDLGAGNTIYF.

The V gene is TRBV27, the J gene TRBJ2-7, with D possibly being TRBD1 (7 bases). The CDR3 runs to 13 residues. V lost 4 bases, J lost 3 bases, and 10 bases lay in between. Germline V lookup: CDR1 MNHEY, CDR2 SMNVEV (reference sequence). The CDR3 loop is CASSWGDSYEQYF. DNA for the CDR3: TGTGCCAGCAGTTGGGGGGACAGCTACGAGCAGTACTTC.

Many counts were recorded for this clonotype. V gene TRBV19 combines with J gene TRBJ1-5; 7 nucleotides agree with TRBD1. The junction had 9 bases not matched to a gene; V was cut back by 7 bases and J by 3 bases. Germline-derived CDR1 and CDR2 are LNHDA and SQIVND (reference sequence). The CDR3 is made up of 15 amino acids. The CDR3 DNA reads as TGTGCCAGTATCGAGGGGGCGCGGTCCAATCAGCCCCAGCATTTT. Encoded protein: CASIEGARSNQPQHF.

This clonotype has a count of ten or more. The gene calls are TRBV4-3 and TRBJ1-1; D is ambiguous. Trimming stripped 1 base from V and 0 bases from J, with 9 bases between. This CDR3 region has 15 residues. Germline V gene sequence: CDR1 LGHNA, CDR2 YSLEER. Here the CDR3 reads CASSQAVQMNTEAFF. CDR3 bases: TGCGCCAGCAGCCAAGCTGTACAGATGAACACTGAAGCTTTCTTT.

This chain uses TRBV7-9 with TRBJ1-5, with D possibly being TRBD1 (5 bases). The CDR3 consists of 16 residues. CDR1 is SEHNR and CDR2 is FQNEAQ in the germline V gene (reference sequence). Trimming shortened V by 6 bases and J by 0 bases, and 15 bases separated the two germline ends. The CDR3 DNA reads TGTGCCAGCAGTTTAAAGAGGGGTTATAGCAATCAGCCCCAGCATTTT. Residues: CASSLKRGYSNQPQHF.

This clonotype showed up many times. This rearrangement joins TRBV4-1 to TRBJ1-2; TRBD1 might be the D (6 bases). The germline gives CDR1 MGHRA, CDR2 YSYEKL. V was clipped by 0 bases and J by 7 bases, with 15 bases between them. The CDR3 length is 15 residues. The CDR3 loop reads CASSQDVSGGAGYTF. The CDR3 region has the DNA TGCGCCAGCAGCCAAGATGTCAGCGGGGGCGCTGGCTACACCTTC.

This sequence joins TRBV5-5 and TRBJ2-5; TRBD2 aligns across 8 bases. The V gene's germline CDR1 is SGHKS and CDR2 YYEKEE (reference sequence). The CDR3 length is 14 residues. J lost 1 base, V lost 5 bases, and 4 bases had no gene match. This chain's CDR3 is CASSRGTSQETQYF. CDR3 nucleotide sequence: TGTGCCAGCAGTAGAGGGACTAGCCAAGAGACCCAGTACTTC.

J is TRBJ1-6 and V is TRBV6-5; D ambiguous. Germline V gene sequence: CDR1 MNHEY, CDR2 SVGAGI. The CDR3 runs 14 residues. Trimming removed 7 bases at V and 3 bases at J, with 10 bases between. The CDR3 loop reads CASTRLGYNSPLHF. In DNA, the CDR3 is TGTGCCAGCACCCGACTGGGCTATAATTCACCCCTCCACTTT.

The rearrangement links TRBV10-3 to TRBJ2-4; D ambiguous. CDR1 is ENHRY and CDR2 is SYGVKD in the germline V gene. The CDR3 runs 15 residues. The V and J ends lost 2 bases and 0 bases respectively, with 8 bases between them. The DNA for the CDR3 is TGTGCCATCAGTGAGGAAACAACAGCCAAAAACATTCAGTACTTC. This gives the protein CAISEETTAKNIQYF.

There are a few counts of this clonotype. The chain is built from TRBV7-2 and TRBJ2-7; TRBD1 or TRBD2 may be the D gene (5 bases each). The CDR3 covers 15 residues. The V end was cut by 3 bases, the J end by 0 bases, with 12 bases between. In germline, CDR1 is SGHTA, CDR2 FQGNSA. This chain's CDR3 is CASSFPEGISYEQYF. CDR3 DNA sequence: TGTGCCAGCAGCTTTCCTGAGGGGATCTCCTACGAGCAGTACTTC.

This chain uses TRBV29-1 with TRBJ2-4; 8 nucleotides match TRBD1. V gave up 7 bases and J gave up 6 bases; unmatched junction bases: 5. Germline CDR1 is SQVTM and CDR2 is ANQGSEA. This CDR3 is 12 amino acids long. The CDR3: CSGTGTGNIQYF. The CDR3 DNA is TGCAGCGGCACCGGGACAGGAAACATTCAGTACTTC.

This clonotype was recorded at least ten times. This chain connects TRBV7-2 to TRBJ2-5; 10 bases align to TRBD2. Per the germline V gene, CDR1 is SGHTA and CDR2 is FQGNSA. V trimming: 5 bases; J trimming: 5 bases; junction bases outside the gene matches: 8. CDR3 length equals 15 residues. The CDR3 here is CASSDLAGVSETQYF. CDR3 sequence (DNA): TGTGCCAGCAGCGATCTAGCGGGAGTTTCGGAGACCCAGTACTTC.

On this clonotype itself: One base away lies a much larger clone, so this may be a sequencing read error. This rearrangement joins TRBV7-3 to TRBJ2-7, with TRBD1 matching over 10 bases. This CDR3 contains 14 residues. CDR1 is SGHTA, CDR2 FQGTGA, per germline. CDR3 in DNA: TGTGCCGGCAGCTTGGGGACAGGGGTCTCCGAGCAGTACTTC. It is translated as CAGSLGTGVSEQYF. Supplemented by reference TRBV7-3 and TRBJ2-7, the full variable domain reads GAGVSQTPSNKVTEKGKYVELRCDPISGHTALYWYRQSLGQGPEFLIYFQGTGAADDSGLPNDRFFAVRPEGSVSTLKIQRTERGDSAVYLCAGSLGTGVSEQYFGPGTRLTVT.

The genes are TRBV7-2 and TRBJ2-7, with 8 bases identical to TRBD1. The CDR3 is 15 amino acids. Trimming removed 6 bases from V and 5 bases from J; junction bases left unmatched: 12. Germline CDR1 is SGHTA and CDR2 is FQGNSA. CDR3 sequence: CASSYSNQGANEQYF. The CDR3 DNA reads as TGTGCCAGCAGTTACTCGAATCAGGGGGCCAACGAGCAGTACTTC.

The chain carries TRBV2 and TRBJ2-3; either TRBD1 or TRBD2 may fit D (5 bases each). The CDR3 consists of 13 residues. V was cut by 10 bases and J by 1 base, with 12 bases left in between. Germline lookup yields CDR1 SNHLY and CDR2 FYNNEI. Written as DNA, the CDR3 is TGTGCCATCCGGGACGGTGGCACAGATACGCAGTATTTT. This encodes CAIRDGGTDTQYF.

At least ten counts were recorded for this clonotype. This rearrangement joins TRBV9 to TRBJ1-1, with 7 positions matching TRBD1. Germline V gene lookup returns CDR1 SGDLS and CDR2 YYNGEE. The V gene end was trimmed by 0 bases and the J gene end by 5 bases; junction bases not matched to a gene: 7. CDR3 length equals 15 residues. The CDR3 coding sequence is TGTGCCAGCAGCGTAGTGGTAGGGGGCTGGACTGAAGCTTTCTTT. This encodes CASSVVVGGWTEAFF.

This clonotype was observed a few times. The chain uses TRBV9 and TRBJ1-3; possibly TRBD1 for D (6 bases). The CDR3 sequence is 16 residues long. Germline lookup yields CDR1 SGDLS and CDR2 YYNGEE. The V and J ends lost 5 bases and 0 bases respectively, with 15 bases between them. The CDR3 DNA reads as TGTGCCAGCAGTGCGACAGGACGGGCCTCTGGAAACACCATATATTTT. Amino acids: CASSATGRASGNTIYF.